The 16 T cell receptor beta chains below were found in one sample sequenced in a study of T cell changes during pregnancy in multiple sclerosis. The protocol was immunoSEQ multiplex PCR, while the TCRdb copy is restricted to in-frame clones and leaves out a portion. Among approximately 34,000 clones listed, about 92% were seen once. The starting material was CD4+ T cells from peripheral blood mononuclear cells, obtained in the second trimester of pregnancy. The source is a female donor with multiple sclerosis, enrolled in a pregnancy study.

The chain carries TRBV14 and TRBJ1-3; unclear D gene. The germline CDR1 and CDR2 sequences are SGHDN and FVKESK. The V and J ends lost 4 bases and 0 bases respectively, with 13 bases between them. The CDR3 sequence is 16 residues long. The CDR3: CASSLISSLSGNTIYF. CDR3 sequence (DNA): TGTGCCAGCAGCCTGATCAGTAGCCTCTCTGGAAACACCATATATTTT.

The rearrangement joins TRBV27 to TRBJ1-1; possible D gene TRBD1, 6 bases. Germline V gene data show CDR1 as MNHEY and CDR2 as SMNVEV (reference sequence). Deletions cut 5 bases from V and 1 base from J, with 29 bases between. The CDR3 contains 20 residues. The CDR3 nucleotides are TGTGCCAGCAGTGGAGGGGTCGGGGGGCTTGGGAATCGGGCGAACACTGAAGCTTTCTTT. Translating it yields CASSGGVGGLGNRANTEAFF.

CDR3: CASSLVSLAGGNTGELFF. In DNA, the CDR3 is TGTGCCAGCAGCTTAGTATCACTAGCGGGAGGTAACACCGGGGAGCTGTTTTTT. The V gene is TRBV11-2, the J gene TRBJ2-2; 12 bases are a match to TRBD2. The CDR3 loop spans 18 amino acids. The germline V gene encodes CDR1 SGHAT and CDR2 FQNNGV. J gave up 2 bases and V 1 base, and 5 bases lay outside the gene matches.

V is TRBV5-1 and J is TRBJ2-7; no clear D gene. V lost 0 bases and J 7 bases, leaving 8 bases between the germline ends. The CDR3 covers 12 residues. Germline CDR1 and CDR2: SGHRS and YFSETQ. For the CDR3, the DNA is TGCGCCAGCAGCTTGGGTCTGAGGGAGCAGTACTTC. Translation gives CASSLGLREQYF.

The chain has TRBV19 and TRBJ1-2; D is undetermined. Looked up from germline, CDR1 is LNHDA and CDR2 is SQIVND (reference sequence). The CDR3 is made up of 14 amino acids. The ends were cut back, 6 bases at V and 4 bases at J, with 15 bases in the middle. The CDR3 bases are TGTGCCAGTAGACCGATTGGCAGGTCCTATGGCTACACCTTC. It yields the protein CASRPIGRSYGYTF.

J is TRBJ2-5 and V is TRBV5-1, with 12 bases lining up with TRBD2. V was pared by 3 bases and J by 1 base, with 7 bases of the junction left unmatched. The CDR3 loop spans 17 amino acids. CDR1 is SGHRS and CDR2 is YFSETQ in the germline V gene. CDR3 DNA: TGCGCCAGCAGCTACCAAACTAGCGGGAGGCTCCAAGAGACCCAGTACTTC. Protein: CASSYQTSGRLQETQYF.

The V and J genes are TRBV5-8 and TRBJ1-5, with D maybe TRBD1 (6 bases). Germline V CDR1 and CDR2: SGHTS, YDEGEE. Trimming stripped 4 bases from V and 3 bases from J, with 14 bases between. This CDR3 has 15 residues. This chain's CDR3 is CASSQGQNPNQPQHF. The DNA for the CDR3 is TGTGCCAGCAGCCAAGGACAGAACCCCAATCAGCCCCAGCATTTT.

This clone was counted a few times. This chain uses TRBV10-2 with TRBJ2-3, with a possible D match to TRBD2 (6 bases). The CDR3 is 16 amino acids. CDR1 is WSHSY, CDR2 SAAADI, per germline. V lost 4 bases to trimming and J lost 2 bases, with 16 bases between them. The DNA for the CDR3 is TGCGCCAGCAGTGGGGATAGAGGAGGGCTCACAGATACGCAGTATTTT. This sequence encodes CASSGDRGGLTDTQYF.

This clone was seen once. The chain recombines TRBV7-2 with TRBJ2-2, with D possibly being TRBD2 (6 bases). The CDR3 spans 14 residues. The V end lost 5 bases, the J end lost 3 bases, and 10 bases lay between the germline ends. The germline V gene has CDR1 SGHTA and CDR2 FQGNSA. As DNA, the CDR3 is TGTGCCAGCAGCGCGGGACTCTACACCGGGGAGCTGTTTTTT. Protein product: CASSAGLYTGELFF.

This rearrangement joins TRBV4-3 to TRBJ1-2, with D possibly matching TRBD1 (6 bases). V was shortened by 0 bases and J by 4 bases, with 12 bases between the two germline ends. Germline V gene sequence: CDR1 LGHNA, CDR2 YSLEER. The CDR3 is 15 residues long. CDR3 protein: CASSQEGRGGYGYTF. The CDR3 region has the DNA TGCGCCAGCAGCCAAGAGGGCAGGGGTGGCTATGGCTACACCTTC.

The chain joins TRBV28 to TRBJ2-7; 7 bases match TRBD2. Germline-derived CDR1 and CDR2 are MDHEN and SYDVKM. V trimming: 3 bases; J trimming: 0 bases; junction bases outside the gene matches: 8. CDR3 length: 16 residues. For the CDR3, the DNA is TGTGCCAGCAGTTTCACCTTCACTAGCGCCTCCTACGAGCAGTACTTC. It encodes CASSFTFTSASYEQYF.

J is TRBJ1-1 and V is TRBV19; D possibly corresponds to TRBD1 (5 bases). Trimming stripped 6 bases from V and 7 bases from J, with 9 bases between. The germline V gene has CDR1 LNHDA and CDR2 SQIVND (reference sequence). CDR3 length equals 11 residues. This CDR3 is CASRGGIEAFF. CDR3 DNA: TGTGCCAGTAGGGGGGGGATTGAAGCTTTCTTT.

A few counts support this clone. This chain uses TRBV20-1 with TRBJ1-4; perhaps TRBD1 as D (6 bases). Germline loops: CDR1 DFQATT, CDR2 SNEGSKA (reference sequence). V lost 4 bases and J 8 bases, leaving 8 bases between the germline ends. CDR3 size: 11 residues. CDR3 DNA: TGCAGTGCTATCCAGGGGGAAAAACTGTTTTTT. The encoded protein is CSAIQGEKLFF.

The chain is built from TRBV25-1 and TRBJ1-2; perhaps TRBD1 as D (6 bases). V lost 3 bases and J 7 bases, leaving 15 bases between the germline ends. The CDR3 runs to 14 residues. CDR1 and CDR2 from the germline V gene are MGHDK and SYGVNS. DNA for the CDR3: TGTGCCAGCAGTGAGCGAAGGACAGAGGGTGGCTACACCTTC. It yields the protein CASSERRTEGGYTF.

The chain couples TRBV19 to TRBJ1-2; perhaps TRBD1 as D (6 bases). Trimming left V 5 bases short and J 3 bases short, with 19 bases between. CDR3 length: 16 residues. Germline CDR1 and CDR2: LNHDA and SQIVND (reference sequence). CDR3 sequence reads: CASSPPGAKVHYGYTF. The CDR3 DNA follows: TGTGCCAGTAGTCCCCCAGGGGCCAAGGTCCACTATGGCTACACCTTC.

This clone appeared a single time. In DNA form, the CDR3 reads TGTGCCAGTAGTATAGGTTCGGGTGTGAACGACGAGCAGTACTTC. Its protein is CASSIGSGVNDEQYF. The rearrangement links TRBV19 to TRBJ2-7; D uncertain. CDR1 and CDR2 from the germline V gene are LNHDA and SQIVND (reference sequence). The CDR3 contains 15 residues. Trimming cost V 1 base and J 5 bases, with 15 bases left between them.